The subject of this entry is one T cell receptor beta chain. This specimen belongs to a study of cytomegalovirus exposure and HLA in healthy donors. In the PCR, 60 Vbeta and 13 Jbeta primers were used. Assay used: immunoSEQ multiplex PCR; TCRdb lists only in-frame clones, some missing. The table lists about 140,000 clones, 75% to 90% of them singletons, with 1.2% in the top ten. Germline V CDR1 and CDR2: MNHEY, SMNVEV (reference sequence). With V trimmed by 3 bases and J by 0 bases, 0 bases remained unmatched. The CDR3 is 14 residues long. Material for sequencing was PBMCs. This sequence originates from a female donor in good health and CMV-seronegative. The chain combines TRBV27 with TRBJ1-1, with 8 bases that match TRBD1. CDR3 in DNA: TGTGCCAGCAGTTTCAGGGGGCTGAACACTGAAGCTTTCTTT. Translation: CASSFRGLNTEAFF.